Below, 29 T cell receptor beta chains from the same sample are listed, as sequenced in a study of spatial heterogeneity in lung cancer. The time point was: sample taken at primary tumor resection. Sequencing covered unsorted whole RNA taken from tumor, nontumor lung or frozen PBMC. TCRdb ran MiXCR on the 5' RACE reads and lists one entry per CDR3 protein. Seen here are 85,000 to 100,000 distinct CDR3 sequences, approximately 12% observed once, and the top ten hold about 38%. The material was PBMCs, obtained at surgery. The receptors come from a male donor with early-stage non-small cell lung cancer.

This clonotype has only a few counts. The chain links TRBV4-3 to TRBJ2-2; 8 bases are shared with TRBD2. Germline CDR1 LGHNA, CDR2 YSLEER. The CDR3 runs to 18 residues. Losses at the gene ends were 1 base for V and 6 bases for J; bases not matched to a gene: 13. The CDR3 DNA reads as TGCGCCAGCAGCCAAGGTTTCAAGCGGGGGTCACCGGCCGGGGAGCTGTTTTTT. Encoded protein: CASSQGFKRGSPAGELFF.

The chain combines TRBV14 with TRBJ2-5, with 7 bases aligning to TRBD2. Trimming at V came to 0 bases and at J to 1 base, leaving 2 bases not matched to a gene. The germline CDR1 and CDR2 sequences are SGHDN and FVKESK. This CDR3 contains 15 residues. The CDR3 DNA sequence: TGTGCCAGCAGCCAAGATTGGACTAGCCAAGAGACCCAGTACTTC. This codes for CASSQDWTSQETQYF. Filled out from reference TRBV14 and TRBJ2-5, the complete variable domain reads EAGVTQFPSHSVIEKGQTVTLRCDPISGHDNLYWYRRVMGKEIKFLLHFVKESKQDESGMPNNRFLAERTGGTYSTLKVQPAELEDSGVYFCASSQDWTSQETQYFGPGTRLLVL.

The CDR3 region is CSASDNRGGGEQFF. CDR3 nucleotide sequence: TGCAGTGCTAGCGATAACAGGGGAGGGGGTGAGCAGTTCTTC. The rearrangement links TRBV20-1 to TRBJ2-1, with D perhaps being TRBD1 or TRBD2 (7 bases each). Germline CDR1 is DFQATT and CDR2 is SNEGSKA (reference sequence). The CDR3 contains 14 residues. Trimming cost V 3 bases and J 9 bases, with 18 bases left between them.

The chain has TRBV28 and TRBJ2-6; D is uncertain. Trimming shortened V by 8 bases and J by 0 bases, and 11 bases separated the two germline ends. The CDR3 totals 15 residues. The V gene's germline CDR1 is MDHEN and CDR2 SYDVKM. CDR3 sequence reads: CASSTFSSGANVLTF. The CDR3 region has the DNA TGTGCCAGCTCGACATTTAGCTCTGGGGCCAACGTCCTGACTTTC.

The rearrangement links TRBV3-1 to TRBJ2-7; 9 nucleotides match TRBD2. The J segment lost 2 bases and the V segment lost 3 bases, leaving 8 bases of the junction unmatched. Germline values: CDR1 LGHDT, CDR2 YNNKEL (reference sequence). The CDR3 loop spans 16 amino acids. The CDR3 nucleotides read TGTGCCAGCAGCCATGTAGCGGGGGTGCTTACCTACGAGCAGTACTTC. Translated: CASSHVAGVLTYEQYF.

Ten or more counts support this clonotype. The V gene is TRBV7-9, the J gene TRBJ2-2, with 9 bases matching TRBD1. Germline-derived CDR1 and CDR2 are SEHNR and FQNEAQ (reference sequence). V dropped 2 bases and J dropped 5; count of bases not matched to a gene: 6. The CDR3 sequence is 16 residues long. The CDR3 spells CASSLTGGAGTGELFF. DNA of the CDR3: TGTGCCAGCAGCTTAACAGGGGGCGCAGGAACCGGGGAGCTGTTTTTT.

This clonotype has just a few counts. The V and J genes are TRBV3-1 and TRBJ2-7, with 9 bases fitting TRBD1. The germline gives CDR1 LGHDT, CDR2 YNNKEL (reference sequence). V lost 1 base to trimming and J lost 0 bases; unmatched junction nucleotides: 1. This CDR3 is built from 15 residues. The CDR3 DNA sequence: TGTGCCAGCAGCCAAGCGGGACAGGGCTCCTACGAGCAGTACTTC. It translates to CASSQAGQGSYEQYF.

There are a few counts of this clonotype. In DNA form, the CDR3 reads TGTGCCAGCAGCTGGACAGGGATGAACACTGAAGCTTTCTTT. It is translated as CASSWTGMNTEAFF. The chain links TRBV7-9 to TRBJ1-1, with TRBD1 matching 8 bases. Germline values: CDR1 SEHNR, CDR2 FQNEAQ (reference sequence). The CDR3 loop spans 14 amino acids. The V and J ends lost 4 bases and 0 bases, in that order; junction bases with no gene match: 1.

This clonotype was found once. The chain links TRBV20-1 to TRBJ2-3; 8 bases are shared with TRBD2. Trimming at V came to 3 bases and at J to 2 bases, leaving 10 bases not matched to a gene. Germline CDR1 DFQATT, CDR2 SNEGSKA (reference sequence). The CDR3 totals 16 residues. The CDR3: CSASSLAGLVTDTQYF. The CDR3 nucleotides read TGCAGTGCTAGCTCGCTAGCGGGCCTCGTCACAGATACGCAGTATTTT.

For this clonotype: The junction departs from germline at one end; a sequencing error may be responsible. V and J are TRBV5-4 and TRBJ2-7; D is ambiguous. The V gene's germline CDR1 is SGHNT and CDR2 YYREEE (reference sequence). The CDR3 runs to 14 residues. CDR3 DNA: TGTGTCAGCAGTCACCTTCAAAGAACGGCCGAGCAGTACTTC. It translates to CVSSHLQRTAEQYF.

The chain employs TRBV7-3 and TRBJ1-2; D may be TRBD1 (5 bases). Germline V gives CDR1 SGHTA, CDR2 FQGTGA. The CDR3 length is 13 residues. The V and J ends lost 6 bases and 2 bases respectively, with 10 bases between them. In nucleotides, the CDR3 is TGTGCCAGCAGTCATGACAGAAACTATGGCTACACCTTC. Translating it yields CASSHDRNYGYTF. Full variable domain (outside the CDR3, taken from reference TRBV7-3 and TRBJ1-2): GAGVSQTPSNKVTEKGKYVELRCDPISGHTALYWYRQSLGQGPEFLIYFQGTGAADDSGLPNDRFFAVRPEGSVSTLKIQRTERGDSAVYLCASSHDRNYGYTFGSGTRLTVV.

This clonotype was observed a few times. The chain carries TRBV24-1 and TRBJ2-6, with 10 bases fitting TRBD1. V was pared by 6 bases and J by 5 bases, with 15 bases of the junction left unmatched. This CDR3 is built from 19 residues. Germline V gene lookup returns CDR1 KGHDR and CDR2 SFDVKD. The CDR3 nucleotides are TGTGCCACCAGTCACTTACCGGGACAGGGGTTCCCCTGGGCCAACGTCCTGACTTTC. Encoded protein: CATSHLPGQGFPWANVLTF.

The rearrangement links TRBV7-6 to TRBJ1-1; tentatively, D is TRBD1 (5 bases). V dropped 1 base and J dropped 3 bases, with 12 bases sitting between them. The CDR3 is 15 amino acids. Germline CDR1 SGHVS, CDR2 FNYEAQ. The CDR3 loop is CASSLGDLGDTEAFF. In nucleotides, the CDR3 is TGTGCCAGCAGCTTAGGGGACCTTGGGGACACTGAAGCTTTCTTT.

This clonotype is medium-sized (0.01 to 0.1%) in the sample. This rearrangement joins TRBV9 to TRBJ2-1, with TRBD1 matching 7 bases. Germline-derived CDR1 and CDR2 are SGDLS and YYNGEE. The V segment lost 4 bases and the J segment 8 bases; nucleotides outside the gene matches: 9. This CDR3 spans 14 amino acids. The CDR3: CASSIRQGKDEQFF. CDR3 nucleotides: TGTGCCAGCAGCATTCGACAGGGTAAAGATGAGCAGTTCTTC.

J is TRBJ2-7 and V is TRBV9; TRBD2 matches at 12 bases. Germline-derived CDR1 and CDR2 are SGDLS and YYNGEE. Trimming took 2 bases from V and 7 from J; bases not matched to a gene: 10. CDR3 size: 16 residues. The CDR3 protein is CASSVTSGSPLWEQYF. For the CDR3, the DNA is TGTGCCAGCAGCGTGACTAGCGGGAGCCCTTTGTGGGAGCAGTACTTC.

This clonotype was counted at least ten times. The rearrangement links TRBV6-2 or TRBV6-3 to TRBJ1-6; D possibly corresponds to TRBD1 (5 bases). V gave up 2 bases and J gave up 9 bases, with 14 bases separating them. The germline V gene has CDR1 MNHEY and CDR2 SVGEGT. The CDR3 extends over 15 amino acids. CDR3 sequence: CASSYGAGKFSPLHF. DNA of the CDR3: TGTGCCAGCAGTTACGGTGCAGGGAAGTTTTCACCCCTCCACTTT.

The chain joins TRBV7-9 to TRBJ2-1, with 7 bases aligning to TRBD2. The CDR3 loop spans 16 amino acids. CDR1 is SEHNR and CDR2 is FQNEAQ in the germline V gene (reference sequence). Germline trimming cut 4 bases from V and 5 bases from J; bases unmatched to any gene: 11. In nucleotides, the CDR3 is TGTGCCAGCAGCTCTTCCTTCGGGGGGATTGACAATGAGCAGTTCTTC. Protein product: CASSSSFGGIDNEQFF.

CDR3 protein: CASSRGTETYEQYF. The CDR3 bases are TGTGCCAGCAGCCGCGGGACAGAAACCTACGAGCAGTACTTC. The chain employs TRBV11-2 and TRBJ2-7; perhaps TRBD1 as D (7 bases). Germline CDR1 reads SGHAT; CDR2 reads FQNNGV. The germline V and J ends were trimmed by 5 bases and 2 bases, with 13 bases remaining between them. The CDR3 contains 14 residues.

Note on this clonotype: Just one base apart from a much larger clone, this may be a read error. The CDR3 carries no conserved terminal phenylalanine or tryptophan, so it likely arises from a read error. The V gene is TRBV2, the J gene TRBJ2-2, with D tentatively TRBD2 (5 bases). Germline V gene sequence: CDR1 SNHLY, CDR2 FYNNEI. The V end lost 7 bases, the J end lost 4 bases, and 13 bases lay between the germline ends. The CDR3 covers 14 residues. Written as DNA, the CDR3 is TGTGCCAGCAAGTCTAGCACCTCCACCGGGGAGCTGTTTCTT. It yields the protein CASKSSTSTGELFL.

This clonotype was picked up a small number of times. The chain is built from TRBV20-1 and TRBJ2-5; the D gene is possibly TRBD1 (5 bases). Germline CDR1 reads DFQATT; CDR2 reads SNEGSKA (reference sequence). Trimming took 5 bases from V and 2 from J, leaving 6 bases between them. The length of the CDR3 is 11 residues. CDR3 in amino acids: CSAQGQETQYF. The CDR3 DNA sequence: TGCAGTGCTCAGGGTCAAGAGACCCAGTACTTC.

The chain couples TRBV6-2 or TRBV6-3 to TRBJ2-1, with D maybe TRBD2 (5 bases). Per germline, CDR1 MNHEY and CDR2 SVGEGT. V was clipped by 6 bases and J by 5 bases, with 20 bases between them. This CDR3 comprises 16 residues. CDR3 loop: CASSSWGERINNEQFF. As DNA, the CDR3 is TGTGCCAGCAGCTCCTGGGGAGAACGAATTAACAATGAGCAGTTCTTC.

V is TRBV11-2 and J is TRBJ1-6; 7 positions match TRBD1. Losses at the gene ends were 6 bases for V and 2 bases for J; bases not matched to a gene: 7. CDR1 SGHAT and CDR2 FQNNGV come from the germline V gene. The CDR3 is 16 residues long. CDR3 DNA sequence: TGTGCCAGCAGTTATCGAGGGACAGCCTATAATTCACCCCTCCACTTT. It encodes CASSYRGTAYNSPLHF.

Only a few counts were recorded for this clonotype. The chain uses TRBV12-5 and TRBJ1-1; no clear D gene. This CDR3 has 13 residues. Per the germline V gene, CDR1 is LGHNT and CDR2 is FRNRAP. Trimming left V 5 bases short and J 2 bases short, with 9 bases between. The CDR3 region has the DNA TGTGCTAGTGGTCCGAGTTACAACACTGAAGCTTTCTTT. It translates to CASGPSYNTEAFF.

The genes are TRBV5-1 and TRBJ2-7; 10 bases fit TRBD1. J gave up 2 bases and V 4 bases, and 6 bases lay outside the gene matches. Looked up from germline, CDR1 is SGHRS and CDR2 is YFSETQ. CDR3 length: 15 amino acids. The chain's CDR3 is CASSPDRGRTYEQYF. For the CDR3, the DNA is TGCGCCAGCAGCCCCGACAGGGGGCGAACCTACGAGCAGTACTTC.

V and J are TRBV10-3 and TRBJ1-1, with 10 bases that match TRBD1. CDR3 size: 14 residues. The germline CDR1 and CDR2 sequences are ENHRY and SYGVKD. J lost 4 bases, V lost 7 bases, and 6 bases had no gene match. Written as DNA, the CDR3 is TGTGCCATCACCAGGGACAGGGGAGGCACTGAAGCTTTCTTT. This sequence encodes CAITRDRGGTEAFF.

This clonotype was counted many times. The chain recombines TRBV7-9 with TRBJ2-5, with 13 bases matching TRBD2. The trim removed 5 bases at V and 1 base at J, leaving 4 bases unmatched. The CDR3 runs 16 residues. CDR1 is SEHNR, CDR2 FQNEAQ, per germline (reference sequence). In DNA form, the CDR3 reads TGTGCCAGCAGCCGTGGACTAGCGGGAGTCCAAGAGACCCAGTACTTC. Translated: CASSRGLAGVQETQYF.

This clonotype was counted between two and nine times. This chain uses TRBV11-1 with TRBJ2-4, with D tentatively TRBD1 or TRBD2 (5 bases each). Per germline, CDR1 SGHAT and CDR2 FQDESV (reference sequence). This CDR3 spans 14 amino acids. V was pared by 3 bases and J by 1 base, with 7 bases between. CDR3 region: CASSLGPAKNIQYF. CDR3 bases: TGTGCCAGCAGCTTGGGACCTGCCAAAAACATTCAGTACTTC. The entire variable domain, with the rest obtained from reference TRBV11-1 and TRBJ2-4, is as follows: EAEVAQSPRYKITEKSQAVAFWCDPISGHATLYWYRQILGQGPELLVQFQDESVVDDSQLPKDRFSAERLKGVDSTLKIQPAELGDSAMYLCASSLGPAKNIQYFGAGTRLSVL.

The chain couples TRBV9 to TRBJ2-2; 7 bases map to TRBD2. Unmatched junction bases numbered 9, after V lost 4 bases and J lost 3 bases. The CDR3 has 16 amino acids. The germline V gene has CDR1 SGDLS and CDR2 YYNGEE. Here the CDR3 reads CASSRRGGPDTGELFF. CDR3 bases: TGTGCCAGCAGCCGCCGCGGGGGTCCAGACACCGGGGAGCTGTTTTTT.

The chain recombines TRBV20-1 with TRBJ1-2, with 8 positions matching TRBD1. The CDR3 is 12 amino acids. V lost 7 bases to trimming and J lost 5 bases; unmatched junction nucleotides: 6. Germline V gives CDR1 DFQATT, CDR2 SNEGSKA (reference sequence). The CDR3 bases are TGCAGTGTTCAGGGGGCTGGATATGGCTACACCTTC. As protein: CSVQGAGYGYTF.